The entry below gives a single T cell receptor beta chain sequence along with its context. The antigen is undetermined. The record originates from a study of cytomegalovirus exposure and HLA in healthy donors. The germline CDR1 and CDR2 sequences are SGHDT and YYEEEE. Trimming took 4 bases from V and 5 from J, leaving 4 bases between them. The CDR3 runs 12 residues. General study results and limits: Presence/absence analyses assumed roughly uniform sequencing depth across donors. Sequencing likely caused a cluster of highly shared sequence variants.

Primers included in the PCR were 60 Vbeta and 13 Jbeta primers. Produced via immunoSEQ multiplex PCR; TCRdb's table is partial and in-frame only. The sample includes around 91,000 clones, around 60% seen only once; the top ten take about 2.5%. The chain combines TRBV5-6 with TRBJ1-6, with D uncertain. The specimen sequenced was PBMCs. This receptor was identified in a human donor in good health. CDR3 protein: CASSQNNSPLHF. Here the CDR3 DNA reads TGTGCCAGCAGCCAAAATAATTCACCCCTCCACTTT. Supplemented by reference TRBV5-6 and TRBJ1-6, the full variable domain reads DAGVTQSPTHLIKTRGQQVTLRCSPKSGHDTVSWYQQALGQGPQFIFQYYEEEERQRGNFPDRFSGHQFPNYSSELNVNALLLGDSALYLCASSQNNSPLHFGNGTRLTVT.